The next 26 T cell receptor beta chains were all read from a single sample in a study of spatial heterogeneity in lung cancer. Time point defined: sample taken at primary tumor resection. TCRdb passed the 5' RACE reads through MiXCR, listing each CDR3 protein once. This table holds 7,600 or so distinct CDR3 sequences, 6% to 7% found once. The sample in question was PBMCs, obtained at surgery. Every receptor here comes from a male donor with early-stage non-small cell lung cancer.

This clonotype was picked up a small number of times. The chain couples TRBV19 to TRBJ1-5; D ambiguous. Germline V gene sequence: CDR1 LNHDA, CDR2 SQIVND (reference sequence). The CDR3 consists of 13 residues. V lost 1 base to trimming and J lost 4 bases, with 5 bases between them. This CDR3 reads CASSIGRNQPQHF. The CDR3 DNA is TGTGCCAGTAGTATAGGTCGGAATCAGCCCCAGCATTTT.

This clonotype was seen many times. The genes are TRBV28 and TRBJ1-5; D is uncertain. Germline loops: CDR1 MDHEN, CDR2 SYDVKM. The CDR3 covers 13 residues. V was shortened by 1 base and J by 7 bases, with 8 bases between the two germline ends. CDR3 DNA sequence: TGTGCCAGCAGTTTATTAAGTGTCCAGCCCCAGCATTTT. The encoded protein is CASSLLSVQPQHF.

This clonotype qualifies as medium-sized (0.01 to 0.1%). This chain uses TRBV12-3 or TRBV12-4 with TRBJ2-3, with 11 bases identical to TRBD1. The V and J ends lost 5 bases and 2 bases, in that order; junction bases with no gene match: 3. The CDR3 has 15 amino acids. This chain's CDR3 is CASSPDRGPTDTQYF. CDR3 DNA sequence: TGTGCCAGCAGTCCGGACAGGGGGCCCACAGATACGCAGTATTTT.

The rearrangement uses TRBV5-1 and TRBJ1-1, with D perhaps TRBD1 (5 bases). V was clipped by 4 bases and J by 3 bases, with 16 bases between them. There are 15 residues in the CDR3. Germline V gene data show CDR1 as SGHRS and CDR2 as YFSETQ. CDR3 sequence reads: CASSLTDRSHTEAFF. The DNA of the CDR3 is TGCGCCAGCAGCCTTACTGACAGATCCCACACTGAAGCTTTCTTT.

This clonotype showed up many times. The chain employs TRBV9 and TRBJ2-7; D is unclear. CDR1 SGDLS and CDR2 YYNGEE come from the germline V gene. Between the trimmed V and J ends, which lost 0 bases and 0 bases, there was a span of 10 bases. The CDR3 runs to 15 residues. The CDR3 DNA is TGTGCCAGCAGCGTAGGAGCAACGGCCTCCTACGAGCAGTACTTC. This sequence encodes CASSVGATASYEQYF.

This clonotype was picked up many times. This chain uses TRBV12-3 or TRBV12-4 with TRBJ2-5; 8 bases match TRBD1. The CDR3 totals 13 residues. Trimming took 7 bases from V and 4 from J; bases not matched to a gene: 5. This CDR3 reads CASKSTGAETQYF. The CDR3 nucleotides read TGTGCCAGCAAATCGACAGGGGCAGAGACCCAGTACTTC.

Details on this clonotype: The junction departs from germline at one end; a sequencing error may be responsible. This chain uses TRBV25-1 with TRBJ2-5, with 8 bases matching TRBD1. In germline, CDR1 is MGHDK, CDR2 SYGVNS. There are 14 residues in the CDR3. The CDR3 DNA follows: TGTGTCAGCAGTGATAGAGACAGGGGTGAGACCCAGTACTTC. It specifies CVSSDRDRGETQYF.

As for this clonotype: A clone one base away is much larger, so this may be a read error. CDR3 DNA: TGCAGTGTTCTGAGGGGACTGAGCTCCTACGTGCAGTACTTC. Encoded protein: CSVLRGLSSYVQYF. The chain employs TRBV20-1 and TRBJ2-7; TRBD2 is a possible D gene (6 bases). This CDR3 has 14 amino acids. The germline gives CDR1 DFQATT, CDR2 SNEGSKA (reference sequence).

The chain couples TRBV7-6 to TRBJ2-3; D assignment may be TRBD1 or TRBD2 (6 bases each). Germline CDR1 is SGHVS and CDR2 is FNYEAQ. Trimming removed 7 bases from V and 2 bases from J, with 13 bases in between. The CDR3 covers 14 residues. The CDR3 bases are TGTGCCAGCATCCCGAGGGGGGCCACAGATACGCAGTATTTT. Translated, it gives CASIPRGATDTQYF.

This clonotype was detected a few times. This chain connects TRBV30 to TRBJ2-1; D is unresolved. The CDR3 length is 13 residues. Trimming took off 0 bases at V and 5 bases at J, with 8 bases between the two ends. The V gene's germline CDR1 is GTSNPN and CDR2 SVGIG (reference sequence). CDR3 nucleotide sequence: TGTGCCTGGAGTGTAATGGCGGACAATGAGCAGTTCTTC. It encodes CAWSVMADNEQFF.

This sequence joins TRBV6-5 and TRBJ1-1; 9 bases agree with TRBD1. The V gene's germline CDR1 is MNHEY and CDR2 SVGAGI. V shed 2 bases, J shed 5 bases, and the junction held 3 bases outside the gene matches. This CDR3 has 14 residues. As DNA, the CDR3 is TGTGCCAGCAGTTACCGACAGGGGGGGACTGAAGCTTTCTTT. Its translation is CASSYRQGGTEAFF.

This clonotype was found many times. The chain has TRBV3-1 and TRBJ2-1; no definite D call. The V end was cut by 0 bases, the J end by 4 bases, with 22 bases between. Germline loops: CDR1 LGHDT, CDR2 YNNKEL (reference sequence). This CDR3 region has 19 residues. CDR3 sequence reads: CASSQDTPKGQSPYNEQFF. The CDR3, as DNA: TGTGCCAGCAGCCAAGATACCCCGAAAGGCCAAAGTCCGTACAATGAGCAGTTCTTC.

The sample holds a few counts of this clonotype. The chain links TRBV7-9 to TRBJ1-4; 7 bases match TRBD1. This CDR3 comprises 15 residues. Germline values: CDR1 SEHNR, CDR2 FQNEAQ (reference sequence). The ends lost 4 bases at V and 7 bases at J; junction bases unmatched: 9. CDR3 nucleotides: TGTGCCAGCAGCTCCAATGACAGGGTCGGTGAAAAACTGTTTTTT. Its translation: CASSSNDRVGEKLFF.

This clonotype showed up many times. The chain combines TRBV27 with TRBJ1-1; D remains unclear. The CDR3 is 15 residues long. V was trimmed by 2 bases and J by 5 bases, leaving 15 bases between them. CDR1 MNHEY and CDR2 SMNVEV come from the germline V gene (reference sequence). The chain's CDR3 is CASSLESGWETEAFF. CDR3 DNA: TGTGCCAGCAGTTTAGAATCCGGGTGGGAAACTGAAGCTTTCTTT.

This clonotype was detected many times. This chain joins TRBV18 and TRBJ2-7; D is uncertain. There are 13 residues in the CDR3. V lost 6 bases and J 7 bases, leaving 16 bases between the germline ends. From germline, CDR1 is KGHSH and CDR2 LQKENI. The CDR3 spells CASSPNKQREQYV. Written as DNA, the CDR3 is TGTGCCAGCTCGCCTAACAAGCAGAGGGAGCAGTACGTC.

This clonotype was counted ten times or more. The genes are TRBV7-2 and TRBJ2-1; D may be TRBD1 (5 bases). V was trimmed by 6 bases and J by 0 bases, leaving 21 bases between them. The CDR3 extends over 18 amino acids. Germline V lookup: CDR1 SGHTA, CDR2 FQGNSA. The CDR3 DNA is TGTGCCAGCAGACGTCCTGTAGGTCAGGGAAGCTCCTACAATGAGCAGTTCTTC. Translation: CASRRPVGQGSSYNEQFF.

The sample holds many counts of this clonotype. V gene TRBV5-6 combines with J gene TRBJ2-6; perhaps TRBD2 as D (5 bases). Germline assignment: CDR1 SGHDT and CDR2 YYEEEE. The CDR3 runs 17 residues. The V and J ends lost 4 bases and 0 bases respectively, with 14 bases between them. The CDR3 DNA is TGTGCCAGCAGCGGGGAGACCGCACTCTCTGGGGCCAACGTCCTGACTTTC. Residues: CASSGETALSGANVLTF.

This clonotype was detected many times. The chain combines TRBV14 with TRBJ2-1; perhaps D is TRBD1 or TRBD2 (5 bases each). This CDR3 spans 13 amino acids. Germline CDR1 and CDR2: SGHDN and FVKESK. Trimming pared 5 bases from V and 9 bases from J, leaving 14 bases between. This chain's CDR3 is CASSSLSGGEQFF. The CDR3 nucleotides read TGTGCCAGCAGCTCCCTCTCTGGGGGTGAGCAGTTCTTC. Combining the CDR3 with reference TRBV14 and TRBJ2-1 gives the whole variable domain EAGVTQFPSHSVIEKGQTVTLRCDPISGHDNLYWYRRVMGKEIKFLLHFVKESKQDESGMPNNRFLAERTGGTYSTLKVQPAELEDSGVYFCASSSLSGGEQFFGPGTRLTVL.

The chain couples TRBV7-2 to TRBJ2-2; weak D call: TRBD1 (5 bases). Germline V gene data show CDR1 as SGHTA and CDR2 as FQGNSA. The V and J ends lost 5 bases and 1 base respectively, with 8 bases between them. The CDR3 runs to 14 residues. Here the CDR3 reads CASSLDRNTGELFF. In DNA form, the CDR3 reads TGTGCCAGCAGCCTCGACAGGAACACCGGGGAGCTGTTTTTT. The full variable domain, in which reference TRBV7-2 and TRBJ2-2 provide the parts outside the CDR3, is GAGVSQSPSNKVTEKGKDVELRCDPISGHTALYWYRQSLGQGLEFLIYFQGNSAPDKSGLPSDRFSAERTGGSVSTLTIQRTQQEDSAVYLCASSLDRNTGELFFGEGSRLTVL.

Many counts were recorded for this clonotype. CDR3 amino acids: CASSSQETQYF. CDR3 nucleotide sequence: TGTGCCAGCAGCTCACAAGAGACCCAGTACTTC. The V call is TRBV11-2, the J call TRBJ2-5; the D is unclear. CDR1 and CDR2 from the germline V gene are SGHAT and FQNNGV. This CDR3 is 11 amino acids long. The germline V and J ends were trimmed by 4 bases and 2 bases, with 2 bases remaining between them.

This clonotype was counted many times. V gene TRBV3-1 combines with J gene TRBJ2-7; D might be TRBD2 (5 bases). Germline V gene sequence: CDR1 LGHDT, CDR2 YNNKEL (reference sequence). V lost 4 bases, J lost 7 bases, and 11 bases lay in between. The CDR3 is 12 residues long. CDR3 loop: CASSPLEGEQYF. In nucleotides, the CDR3 is TGTGCCAGCAGCCCCCTAGAGGGAGAGCAGTACTTC.

This clonotype was recorded many times. The chain employs TRBV4-2 and TRBJ2-2, with 14 bases lining up with TRBD2. The trim removed 1 base at V and 3 bases at J, leaving 1 base unmatched. The CDR3 runs to 17 residues. Germline-derived CDR1 and CDR2 are LGHNA and YNFKEQ. Here the CDR3 reads CASSQAGLAGDTGELFF. As DNA, the CDR3 is TGTGCCAGCAGCCAAGCGGGACTAGCGGGAGACACCGGGGAGCTGTTTTTT.

The rearrangement uses TRBV9 and TRBJ1-1; no reliable D call. Germline values: CDR1 SGDLS, CDR2 YYNGEE. Trimming left V 4 bases short and J 1 base short, with 11 bases between. The CDR3 is 14 residues long. CDR3 sequence reads: CASSPPPGNTEAFF. The CDR3 region has the DNA TGTGCCAGCAGCCCTCCCCCGGGGAACACTGAAGCTTTCTTT.

This clonotype was counted between two and nine times. The chain combines TRBV15 with TRBJ2-7; TRBD2 agrees at 15 bases. Germline CDR1 and CDR2: LNHNV and YYDKDF (reference sequence). The CDR3 is 15 amino acids. Trimming removed 5 bases from V and 4 bases from J; junction bases left unmatched: 3. This CDR3 is CATSVGTSGRYEQYF. CDR3 bases: TGTGCCACCAGCGTGGGGACTAGCGGGAGGTACGAGCAGTACTTC. The complete variable domain, with remaining parts taken from reference TRBV15 and TRBJ2-7, reads DAMVIQNPRYQVTQFGKPVTLSCSQTLNHNVMYWYQQKSSQAPKLLFHYYDKDFNNEADTPDNFQSRRPNTSFCFLDIRSPGLGDTAMYLCATSVGTSGRYEQYFGPGTRLTVT.

Ten or more counts support this clonotype. CDR3: CASSFGQKDTQYF. Here the CDR3 DNA reads TGTGCCAGCAGCTTCGGCCAGAAGGATACGCAGTATTTT. The rearrangement uses TRBV11-2 and TRBJ2-3, with D unclear. CDR3 length: 13 amino acids. The V end was cut by 3 bases, the J end by 6 bases, with 10 bases between. Germline CDR1 SGHAT, CDR2 FQNNGV.

This clonotype was counted only a few times. The chain employs TRBV11-3 and TRBJ2-3; 7 positions agree with TRBD2. Germline loops: CDR1 SGHNT, CDR2 YENEEA. The V segment lost 6 bases and the J segment 0 bases; nucleotides outside the gene matches: 6. The CDR3 length is 15 residues. In DNA, the CDR3 is TGTGCCAGCAGTCCCGGGGGGATTAGCACAGATACGCAGTATTTT. Protein product: CASSPGGISTDTQYF.